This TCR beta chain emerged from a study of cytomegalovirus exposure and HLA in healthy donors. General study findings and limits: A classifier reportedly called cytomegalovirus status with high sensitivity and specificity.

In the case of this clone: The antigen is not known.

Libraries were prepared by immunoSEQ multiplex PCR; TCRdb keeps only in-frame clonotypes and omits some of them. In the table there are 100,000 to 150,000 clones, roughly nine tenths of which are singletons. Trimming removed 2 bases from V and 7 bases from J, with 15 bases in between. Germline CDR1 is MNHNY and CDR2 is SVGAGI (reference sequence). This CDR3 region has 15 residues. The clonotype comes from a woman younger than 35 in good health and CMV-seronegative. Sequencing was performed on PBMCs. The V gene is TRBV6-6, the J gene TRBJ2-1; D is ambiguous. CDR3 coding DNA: TGTGCCAGCAGTTACGGTCAGGATAATATGAATGAGCAGTTCTTC. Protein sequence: CASSYGQDNMNEQFF.